This TCR beta chain was recorded in a study of cytomegalovirus exposure and HLA in healthy donors. It was with 60 Vbeta and 13 Jbeta primers that the PCR ran. Profiling relied on immunoSEQ multiplex PCR, and the TCRdb table lists in-frame clones only, not all of them. The table includes about 130,000 clones, approximately 81% detected once. V was pared by 5 bases and J by 6 bases, with 25 bases between. From germline, CDR1 is LNHNV and CDR2 YYDKDF (reference sequence). This CDR3 spans 18 amino acids. The receptor's source is a man younger than 35 in good health and CMV-seronegative. Sample: PBMCs. The chain is built from TRBV15 and TRBJ2-2; TRBD2 is a possible D gene (7 bases). CDR3 DNA: TGTGCCACCAGCCCAGACCGGGGGGCCCCTATTCGCGCCGGGGAGCTGTTTTTT. Amino acids: CATSPDRGAPIRAGELFF.